Following are 14 T cell receptor beta chains from one sample sequenced in a study of a mutant IDH1 vaccine in newly diagnosed glioma. Time point noted: week 11, during vaccination. The vaccine gave 300 ug of a 20-mer mutant IDH1 peptide subcutaneously per dose. For these TCRs, the target antigens are not known. Assay: immunoSEQ multiplex PCR; the TCRdb copy retains only in-frame clones and omits some. The profile shows approximately 64,000 clones, about 88% of them singletons. The starting material was PBMCs, obtained from a glioma patient whose treatment included an IDH1 peptide vaccine. Source of these receptors: a woman in her forties or fifties with glioma.

The chain uses TRBV19 and TRBJ1-6; unclear D gene. CDR3 length: 14 amino acids. V dropped 2 bases and J dropped 9 bases, with 11 bases sitting between them. Germline CDR1 is LNHDA and CDR2 is SQIVND (reference sequence). CDR3 DNA: TGTGCCAGTAGTATAAGGTTGGAGGGTTCACCCCTCCACTTT. This codes for CASSIRLEGSPLHF.

The chain is built from TRBV21-1 and TRBJ1-2. TRBV21-1 is termed a pseudogene. The CDR3 is 13 amino acids. The CDR3 spells CASTKGVNYGYTF. CDR3 DNA sequence: TGTGCCAGCACAAAGGGCGTTAACTATGGCTACACCTTC.

The chain combines TRBV10-1 with TRBJ2-3; D is uncertain. The CDR3 is 14 residues long. V lost 6 bases and J lost 1, with 11 bases in between. Germline CDR1 and CDR2: WNHNN and SYGVQD (reference sequence). CDR3 in amino acids: CASRPGRGTDTQYF. Written as DNA, the CDR3 is TGCGCCAGCAGACCCGGACGAGGCACAGATACGCAGTATTTT.

The chain uses TRBV11-1 and TRBJ2-3; D gene uncertain. The CDR3 sequence is 14 residues long. Per the germline V gene, CDR1 is SGHAT and CDR2 is FQDESV (reference sequence). Trimming took off 5 bases at V and 5 bases at J, with 14 bases between the two ends. DNA of the CDR3: TGTGCCAGCAGCCCTCGTTCAGCCCGAGATACGCAGTATTTT. Encoded protein: CASSPRSARDTQYF.

V gene TRBV11-1 combines with J gene TRBJ2-7; tentative D call: TRBD1 (5 bases). The V end was cut by 4 bases, the J end by 1 base, with 8 bases between. CDR3 length: 13 residues. Germline assignment: CDR1 SGHAT and CDR2 FQDESV (reference sequence). This CDR3 is CASSSRQSYEQYF. CDR3 DNA sequence: TGTGCCAGCAGCTCCCGACAGTCCTACGAGCAGTACTTC.

This rearrangement joins TRBV25-1 to TRBJ2-7, with 7 bases aligning to TRBD2. Looked up from germline, CDR1 is MGHDK and CDR2 is SYGVNS. The V segment lost 5 bases and the J segment 9 bases; nucleotides outside the gene matches: 16. This CDR3 contains 15 residues. The CDR3 DNA reads as TGTGCCAGCAGTCCCTCGGGAGGCGTCATCGCCGTGCAGTACTTC. Residues: CASSPSGGVIAVQYF.

The chain carries TRBV28 and TRBJ1-2; the D gene is possibly TRBD1 (5 bases). The length of the CDR3 is 13 residues. The V end was cut by 8 bases, the J end by 8 bases, with 18 bases between. Germline CDR1 MDHEN, CDR2 SYDVKM. CDR3 region: CASGRGAQGGYTF. The DNA for the CDR3 is TGTGCCAGCGGTAGGGGCGCCCAAGGAGGCTACACCTTC.

The chain is built from TRBV5-1 and TRBJ1-2; TRBD1 aligns across 7 bases. J was trimmed by 8 bases and V by 0 bases; bases with no gene match: 4. There are 13 residues in the CDR3. Looked up from germline, CDR1 is SGHRS and CDR2 is YFSETQ. For the CDR3, the DNA is TGCGCCAGCAGCTTGGGACAGGGAGGAGGCTACACCTTC. This encodes CASSLGQGGGYTF.

This rearrangement joins TRBV7-8 to TRBJ1-1, with a weak D call TRBD1 (6 bases). The V gene lost 1 base and the J gene lost 1 base, with 7 bases spanning the gap. The CDR3 runs to 14 residues. CDR1 is SGHVS and CDR2 is FQNEAQ in the germline V gene. The CDR3 sequence: CASSLGQANTEAFF. CDR3 nucleotides: TGTGCCAGCAGCTTAGGACAGGCGAACACTGAAGCTTTCTTT.

The chain employs TRBV7-3 and TRBJ2-1, with TRBD2 as a possible D gene (5 bases). V gave up 5 bases and J gave up 4 bases, with 12 bases separating them. CDR1 SGHTA and CDR2 FQGTGA come from the germline V gene. The CDR3 extends over 14 amino acids. The CDR3 DNA follows: TGTGCCAGCAGCCGCGGACTTGCGTACAATGAGCAGTTCTTC. This encodes CASSRGLAYNEQFF. The complete variable domain, with remaining parts taken from reference TRBV7-3 and TRBJ2-1, reads GAGVSQTPSNKVTEKGKYVELRCDPISGHTALYWYRQSLGQGPEFLIYFQGTGAADDSGLPNDRFFAVRPEGSVSTLKIQRTERGDSAVYLCASSRGLAYNEQFFGPGTRLTVL.

This clone was observed once. This chain joins TRBV2 and TRBJ1-2; no clear D. V shed 1 base and J shed 4 bases, with 7 bases lying between them. CDR3 length: 13 amino acids. CDR1 SNHLY and CDR2 FYNNEI come from the germline V gene. The DNA for the CDR3 is TGTGCCAGCAGTGAAGTAGGTTCCTATGGCTACACCTTC. The encoded protein is CASSEVGSYGYTF. Based on the CDR3 plus reference TRBV2 and TRBJ1-2, the full variable domain is EPEVTQTPSHQVTQMGQEVILRCVPISNHLYFYWYRQILGQKVEFLVSFYNNEISEKSEIFDDQFSVERPDGSNFTLKIRSTKLEDSAMYFCASSEVGSYGYTFGSGTRLTVV.

The rearrangement joins TRBV5-6 to TRBJ2-5; 11 nucleotides agree with TRBD2. The CDR3 is 15 amino acids. Germline CDR1 reads SGHDT; CDR2 reads YYEEEE. V shed 1 base, J shed 4 bases, and the junction held 3 bases outside the gene matches. CDR3 loop: CASSLIAGGGETQYF. CDR3 nucleotide sequence: TGTGCCAGCAGCTTGATAGCGGGGGGGGGAGAGACCCAGTACTTC.

The DNA for the CDR3 is TGTGCCAGCAGCTTAGGGGCGAGCAATTCACCCCTCCACTTT. Its translation is CASSLGASNSPLHF. The V gene is TRBV7-9, the J gene TRBJ1-6; no firm D call. V lost 1 base to trimming and J lost 7 bases, with 8 bases between them. Per the germline V gene, CDR1 is SEHNR and CDR2 is FQNEAQ (reference sequence). CDR3 length: 14 residues.

In regard to this clone: An end of the junction differs from the germline gene, which may be a read error. The same CDR3 can be traced to other DNA sequences in this sample. V usage is TRBV7-3 and J usage is TRBJ1-1, with 7 bases fitting TRBD1. Germline loops: CDR1 SGHTA, CDR2 FQGTGA. The CDR3 has 14 residues. The CDR3 DNA sequence: TGTGCCAGCAGCCTAACAGGGGTGAACACTGAAGCTTTCTTT. This sequence encodes CASSLTGVNTEAFF.